The 14 T cell receptor beta chains presented below share a single source sample, sequenced in a study of cytomegalovirus exposure and HLA in healthy donors. PCR was performed using 60 Vbeta and 13 Jbeta primers. Generated by immunoSEQ multiplex PCR, the TCRdb table keeps only in-frame clones and is missing some. The table includes 200,000 to 250,000 clones, approximately 80% detected once. Sequencing was carried out using PBMCs. The receptors were gathered from a male donor in good health and CMV-seronegative.

This chain's CDR3 is CASRKDRAKNIQYF. The CDR3 nucleotides read TGTGCCAGCAGGAAGGACAGGGCTAAAAACATTCAGTACTTC. This chain connects TRBV6-5 to TRBJ2-4; TRBD1 aligns across 8 bases. Germline V CDR1 and CDR2: MNHEY, SVGAGI. This CDR3 contains 14 residues. V dropped 6 bases and J dropped 4; count of bases not matched to a gene: 5.

This chain links TRBV11-2 with TRBJ1-1, with a tentative D call TRBD1 (5 bases). Germline lookup yields CDR1 SGHAT and CDR2 FQNNGV. Trimming removed 5 bases from V and 5 bases from J, with 15 bases in between. The CDR3 is made up of 14 amino acids. The CDR3: CASSQWGEGTEAFF. The CDR3 DNA is TGTGCCAGCAGCCAGTGGGGGGAAGGGACTGAAGCTTTCTTT.

The chain employs TRBV30 and TRBJ2-5; 14 nucleotides agree with TRBD2. The better agreement between TRBJ2-7 and the DNA end casts doubt on the J call. Looked up from germline, CDR1 is GTSNPN and CDR2 is SVGIG (reference sequence). The CDR3 extends over 16 amino acids. This CDR3 is CAWRRTSGRISYEQYF. For the CDR3, the DNA is TGTGCCTGGAGGAGGACTAGCGGGAGGATCTCCTACGAGCAGTACTTC.

The chain couples TRBV7-3 to TRBJ1-2; no firm D call. Trimming pared 1 base from V and 2 bases from J, leaving 5 bases between. CDR1 SGHTA and CDR2 FQGTGA come from the germline V gene. This CDR3 has 13 residues. The CDR3 sequence: CASSLNGNYGYTF. The CDR3, as DNA: TGTGCCAGCAGCTTAAACGGGAACTATGGCTACACCTTC. The full variable domain, completed using reference TRBV7-3 and TRBJ1-2, is GAGVSQTPSNKVTEKGKYVELRCDPISGHTALYWYRQSLGQGPEFLIYFQGTGAADDSGLPNDRFFAVRPEGSVSTLKIQRTERGDSAVYLCASSLNGNYGYTFGSGTRLTVV.

The chain couples TRBV28 to TRBJ1-1; tentative D call: TRBD1 (6 bases). V was shortened by 6 bases and J by 5 bases, with 19 bases between the two germline ends. Germline V CDR1 and CDR2: MDHEN, SYDVKM. This CDR3 has 15 residues. CDR3 protein: CASRAATGYGTEAFF. CDR3 nucleotide sequence: TGTGCCAGCAGGGCGGCCACAGGGTACGGAACTGAAGCTTTCTTT.

The chain employs TRBV10-1 and TRBJ1-2; 7 bases match TRBD1. CDR1 is WNHNN, CDR2 SYGVQD, per germline (reference sequence). This CDR3 is built from 13 residues. V lost 6 bases, J lost 4 bases, and 5 bases stayed unmatched. The CDR3 reads CASSLDRSYGYTF. The CDR3 bases are TGCGCCAGCAGCCTGGACAGGAGCTATGGCTACACCTTC.

This clone was detected a few times. The J gene is TRBJ1-1, the V gene TRBV5-6; TRBD1 is a possible D gene (5 bases). CDR3 length equals 11 residues. V lost 5 bases and J lost 8, with 10 bases in between. Looked up from germline, CDR1 is SGHDT and CDR2 is YYEEEE. The CDR3 is CASRLGLEAFF. DNA of the CDR3: TGTGCCAGCAGGCTGGGGCTAGAAGCTTTCTTT. Filled out from reference TRBV5-6 and TRBJ1-1, the complete variable domain reads DAGVTQSPTHLIKTRGQQVTLRCSPKSGHDTVSWYQQALGQGPQFIFQYYEEEERQRGNFPDRFSGHQFPNYSSELNVNALLLGDSALYLCASRLGLEAFFGQGTRLTVV.

The chain links TRBV5-4 to TRBJ2-7; D is unclear. V was trimmed by 4 bases and J by 0 bases, leaving 17 bases between them. This CDR3 has 16 amino acids. CDR1 and CDR2 from the germline V gene are SGHNT and YYREEE (reference sequence). The CDR3 DNA reads as TGTGCCAGCAGCCCCGAGCTTCGTGAGCACTCCTACGAGCAGTACTTC. Encoded protein: CASSPELREHSYEQYF. The whole variable domain, remainder taken from reference TRBV5-4 and TRBJ2-7, is ETGVTQSPTHLIKTRGQQVTLRCSSQSGHNTVSWYQQALGQGPQFIFQYYREEENGRGNFPPRFSGLQFPNYSSELNVNALELDDSALYLCASSPELREHSYEQYFGPGTRLTVT.

In DNA, the CDR3 is TGCGCCAGCAGCCTCGGAGGACGGTACAATGAGCAGTTCTTC. It yields the protein CASSLGGRYNEQFF. This chain joins TRBV4-1 and TRBJ2-1, with D possibly matching TRBD2 (5 bases). This CDR3 has 14 residues. CDR1 and CDR2 (germline): MGHRA, YSYEKL. The V end lost 4 bases, the J end lost 4 bases, and 11 bases lay between the germline ends.

The chain links TRBV5-1 to TRBJ2-2; 11 bases map to TRBD2. CDR1 SGHRS and CDR2 YFSETQ come from the germline V gene. The CDR3 length is 17 residues. With V trimmed by 1 base and J by 1 base, 3 bases remained unmatched. The CDR3 here is CASSLRLAGRNTGELFF. Written as DNA, the CDR3 is TGCGCCAGCAGCTTGCGACTAGCGGGAAGGAACACCGGGGAGCTGTTTTTT. The whole variable domain, remainder taken from reference TRBV5-1 and TRBJ2-2, is KAGVTQTPRYLIKTRGQQVTLSCSPISGHRSVSWYQQTPGQGLQFLFEYFSETQRNKGNFPGRFSGRQFSNSRSEMNVSTLELGDSALYLCASSLRLAGRNTGELFFGEGSRLTVL.

The chain uses TRBV7-6 and TRBJ2-5; D ambiguous. This CDR3 has 12 residues. Deletions cut 4 bases from V and 5 bases from J, with 8 bases between. Per germline, CDR1 SGHVS and CDR2 FNYEAQ. DNA of the CDR3: TGTGCCAGCAGCTACGAGAGGGAGACCCAGTACTTC. Encoded protein: CASSYERETQYF.

The rearrangement uses TRBV19 and TRBJ1-5, with D possibly TRBD1 on 5 matching bases. The germline V gene encodes CDR1 LNHDA and CDR2 SQIVND (reference sequence). The CDR3 consists of 17 residues. V lost 5 bases, J lost 4 bases, and 21 bases lay in between. CDR3 protein: CASSPSAGMVANQPQHF. CDR3 DNA sequence: TGTGCCAGTAGTCCCTCCGCAGGGATGGTCGCAAATCAGCCCCAGCATTTT.

V and J are TRBV7-3 and TRBJ2-2, with 10 bases identical to TRBD1. Germline V gene sequence: CDR1 SGHTA, CDR2 FQGTGA. The CDR3 covers 18 residues. Trimming removed 0 bases from V and 0 bases from J; junction bases left unmatched: 4. CDR3 amino acids: CASSLTMGQGTNTGELFF. For the CDR3, the DNA is TGTGCCAGCAGCTTAACGATGGGACAGGGGACGAACACCGGGGAGCTGTTTTTT.

The genes are TRBV5-1 and TRBJ2-1; D is perhaps TRBD1 (5 bases). This CDR3 comprises 13 residues. The V end was cut by 5 bases, the J end by 3 bases, with 9 bases between. Per the germline V gene, CDR1 is SGHRS and CDR2 is YFSETQ. The CDR3 is CASRLTDYNEQFF. CDR3 nucleotides: TGCGCCAGCAGATTGACAGACTACAATGAGCAGTTCTTC.